The 13 T cell receptor beta chains presented below share a single source sample, sequenced in a study of blood T cell repertoires in COVID-19. TCRdb's table, derived via immunoSEQ multiplex PCR, lists solely in-frame clones and lacks some. Counted here are some 200,000 clones, 94% occurring once; the ten biggest clones make up 0.7% to 0.8%. The sequenced material came from peripheral blood. Receptors originate from a man aged 30 to 39 with COVID-19, enrolled during active disease.

The chain recombines TRBV19 with TRBJ1-5; D ambiguous. Between the trimmed V and J ends, which lost 5 bases and 2 bases, there was a span of 16 bases. The CDR3 spans 16 residues. Per the germline V gene, CDR1 is LNHDA and CDR2 is SQIVND (reference sequence). This CDR3 is CASSSEPIAGNQPQHF. Here the CDR3 DNA reads TGTGCCAGTAGTTCGGAGCCTATAGCGGGCAATCAGCCCCAGCATTTT.

The J gene is TRBJ2-3, the V gene TRBV29-1; D is undetermined. The length of the CDR3 is 13 residues. Germline V CDR1 and CDR2: SQVTM, ANQGSEA. Trimming stripped 6 bases from V and 5 bases from J, with 15 bases between. CDR3 sequence (DNA): TGCAGCGTCTTTCTCCCGGGTGGAGATACGCAGTATTTT. This translates into CSVFLPGGDTQYF.

This chain connects TRBV7-2 to TRBJ1-2, with D tentatively TRBD1 (6 bases). Looked up from germline, CDR1 is SGHTA and CDR2 is FQGNSA. This CDR3 is 15 amino acids long. Trimming took 0 bases from V and 4 from J, leaving 12 bases between them. CDR3 protein: CASSLATGFAYGYTF. For the CDR3, the DNA is TGTGCCAGCAGCTTAGCTACAGGGTTTGCCTATGGCTACACCTTC.

The V gene is TRBV14, the J gene TRBJ1-2, with D uncertain. From germline, CDR1 is SGHDN and CDR2 FVKESK. This CDR3 contains 15 residues. Deletions cut 1 base from V and 3 bases from J, with 12 bases between. CDR3 sequence: CASSQGPPSHYGYTF. As DNA, the CDR3 is TGTGCCAGCAGCCAAGGCCCACCGAGTCACTATGGCTACACCTTC.

The DNA for the CDR3 is TGTGCCACCAGCAGAGGACTAGCGGTGAGCGCAGATACGCAGTATTTT. It is translated as CATSRGLAVSADTQYF. This rearrangement joins TRBV15 to TRBJ2-3, with TRBD2 identical over 9 bases. Trimming took 1 base from V and 4 from J; bases not matched to a gene: 6. Germline-derived CDR1 and CDR2 are LNHNV and YYDKDF (reference sequence). This CDR3 comprises 16 residues. The variable domain in full, completed from reference TRBV15 and TRBJ2-3, reads DAMVIQNPRYQVTQFGKPVTLSCSQTLNHNVMYWYQQKSSQAPKLLFHYYDKDFNNEADTPDNFQSRRPNTSFCFLDIRSPGLGDTAMYLCATSRGLAVSADTQYFGPGTRLTVL.

The chain carries TRBV29-1 and TRBJ2-5, with D possibly being TRBD1 (5 bases). Trimming removed 3 bases at V and 3 bases at J, with 11 bases between. The CDR3 loop spans 13 amino acids. Per the germline V gene, CDR1 is SQVTM and CDR2 is ANQGSEA. The chain's CDR3 is CSVETAPKETQYF. CDR3 DNA: TGCAGCGTTGAGACAGCTCCTAAAGAGACCCAGTACTTC.

The rearrangement joins TRBV10-3 to TRBJ2-3; 10 bases agree with TRBD2. The V and J ends lost 4 bases and 6 bases, in that order; junction bases with no gene match: 4. CDR1 and CDR2 (germline): ENHRY, SYGVKD. CDR3 size: 14 residues. This CDR3 reads CAISGTSGEDTQYF. CDR3 DNA sequence: TGTGCCATCAGTGGAACTAGCGGGGAGGATACGCAGTATTTT.

J is TRBJ1-4 and V is TRBV5-3; D unclear. TRBV5-3 is known as an ORF, though its function is uncertain. Between the trimmed V and J ends, which lost 10 bases and 4 bases, there was a span of 11 bases. The CDR3 totals 12 residues. The CDR3 DNA reads as TGTGCCCAGGAGGGCGATAATGAAAAACTGTTTTTT. Its protein is CAQEGDNEKLFF.

The rearrangement links TRBV5-1 to TRBJ1-1, with D perhaps TRBD1 (5 bases). The CDR3 sequence is 14 residues long. Germline V CDR1 and CDR2: SGHRS, YFSETQ. V shed 2 bases and J shed 2 bases, with 10 bases lying between them. In nucleotides, the CDR3 is TGCGCCAGCAGCTTCGGCGGGGGAAACACTGAAGCTTTCTTT. This codes for CASSFGGGNTEAFF.

The chain links TRBV6-5 to TRBJ1-6; a possible D gene is TRBD1 (6 bases). Germline V gives CDR1 MNHEY, CDR2 SVGAGI. The CDR3 loop spans 16 amino acids. The ends were cut back, 0 bases at V and 4 bases at J, with 10 bases in the middle. As DNA, the CDR3 is TGTGCCAGCAGTTACTCGAGAGGGGGTTATAATTCACCCCTCCACTTT. This gives the protein CASSYSRGGYNSPLHF.

This chain uses TRBV13 with TRBJ1-1; 8 positions match TRBD1. Germline V CDR1 and CDR2: PRHDT, FYEKMQ (reference sequence). CDR3 length equals 12 residues. After removal of 5 bases from V and 9 bases from J, the junction contained 5 bases not matched to a gene. CDR3 amino acids: CASSARTGKAFF. The CDR3 bases are TGTGCCAGCAGCGCCAGGACAGGGAAAGCTTTCTTT.

V usage is TRBV10-3 and J usage is TRBJ1-1, with a possible D match to TRBD1 (6 bases). The germline V and J ends were trimmed by 0 bases and 5 bases, with 13 bases remaining between them. The length of the CDR3 is 15 residues. From germline, CDR1 is ENHRY and CDR2 SYGVKD. The CDR3: CAISESQGMETEAFF. The DNA for the CDR3 is TGTGCCATCAGTGAGTCGCAGGGGATGGAAACTGAAGCTTTCTTT.

V and J are TRBV6-5 and TRBJ1-3; D gene uncertain. Germline V CDR1 and CDR2: MNHEY, SVGAGI. This CDR3 has 14 residues. V dropped 8 bases and J dropped 0 bases, with 11 bases sitting between them. Written as DNA, the CDR3 is TGTGCCAGCTCCCATCAGGACTCTGGAAACACCATATATTTT. The encoded protein is CASSHQDSGNTIYF.